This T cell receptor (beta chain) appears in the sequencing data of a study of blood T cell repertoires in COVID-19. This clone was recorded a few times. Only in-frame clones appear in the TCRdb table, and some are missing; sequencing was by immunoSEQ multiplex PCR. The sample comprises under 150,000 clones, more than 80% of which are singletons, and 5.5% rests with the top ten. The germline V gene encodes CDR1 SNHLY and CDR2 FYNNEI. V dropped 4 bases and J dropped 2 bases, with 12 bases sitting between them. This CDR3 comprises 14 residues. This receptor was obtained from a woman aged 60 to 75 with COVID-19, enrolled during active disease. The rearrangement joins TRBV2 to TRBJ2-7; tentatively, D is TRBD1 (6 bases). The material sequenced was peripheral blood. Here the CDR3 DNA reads TGTGCCAGCAGTGTCGACAGGTCAACCTACGAGCAGTACTTC. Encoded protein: CASSVDRSTYEQYF.